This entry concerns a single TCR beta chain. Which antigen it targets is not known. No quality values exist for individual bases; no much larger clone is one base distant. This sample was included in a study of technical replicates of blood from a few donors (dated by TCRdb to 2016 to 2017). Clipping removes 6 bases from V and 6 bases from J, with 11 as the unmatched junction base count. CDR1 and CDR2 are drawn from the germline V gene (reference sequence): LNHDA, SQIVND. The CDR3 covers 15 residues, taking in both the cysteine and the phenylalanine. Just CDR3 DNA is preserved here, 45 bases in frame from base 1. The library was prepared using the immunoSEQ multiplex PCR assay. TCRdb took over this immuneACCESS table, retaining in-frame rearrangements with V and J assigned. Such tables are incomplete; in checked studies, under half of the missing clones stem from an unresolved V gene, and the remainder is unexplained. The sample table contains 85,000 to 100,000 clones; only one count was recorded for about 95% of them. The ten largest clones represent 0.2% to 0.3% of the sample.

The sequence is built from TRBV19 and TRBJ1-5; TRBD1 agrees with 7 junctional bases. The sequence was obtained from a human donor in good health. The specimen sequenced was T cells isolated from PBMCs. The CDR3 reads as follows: CASSVTGESLQPQHF. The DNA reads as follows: TGTGCCAGTAGCGTTACAGGGGAATCGCTTCAGCCCCAGCATTTT.